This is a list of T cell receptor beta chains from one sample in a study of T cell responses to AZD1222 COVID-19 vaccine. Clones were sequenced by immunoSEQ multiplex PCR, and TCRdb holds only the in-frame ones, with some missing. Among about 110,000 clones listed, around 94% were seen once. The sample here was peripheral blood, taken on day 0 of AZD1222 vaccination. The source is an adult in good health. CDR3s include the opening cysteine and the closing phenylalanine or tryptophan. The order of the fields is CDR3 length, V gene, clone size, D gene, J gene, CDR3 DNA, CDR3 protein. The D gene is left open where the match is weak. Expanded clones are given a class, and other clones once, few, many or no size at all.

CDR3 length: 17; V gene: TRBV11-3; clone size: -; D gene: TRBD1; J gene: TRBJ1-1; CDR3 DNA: TGTGCCAGCAGCTTAGGGGACAGAGGTCCGCAGAACACTGAAGCTTTCTTT; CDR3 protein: CASSLGDRGPQNTEAFF
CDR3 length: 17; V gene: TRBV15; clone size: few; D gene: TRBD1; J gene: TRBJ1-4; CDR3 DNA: TGTGCCACCAGCAGAGCCGGGACAGTCCGAGCTAATGAAAAACTGTTTTTT; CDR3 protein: CATSRAGTVRANEKLFF
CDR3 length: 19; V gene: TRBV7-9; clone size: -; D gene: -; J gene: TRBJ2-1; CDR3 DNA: TGTGCCAGCAGCCTCCTCGGGGGAGGGGGCCGTTCCATCTACAATGAGCAGTTCTTC; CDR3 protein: CASSLLGGGGRSIYNEQFF
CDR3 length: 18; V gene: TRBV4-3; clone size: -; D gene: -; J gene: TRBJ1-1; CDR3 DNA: TGCGCCAGCAGCCAGGGCTTTAGGGTAGGGAGAGAAGGTCCTGAAGCTTTCTTT; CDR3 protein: CASSQGFRVGREGPEAFF
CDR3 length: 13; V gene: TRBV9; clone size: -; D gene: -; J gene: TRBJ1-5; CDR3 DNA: TGTGCCAGCAGCGTAGGAGGCGAGCAGCCCCAGCATTTT; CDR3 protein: CASSVGGEQPQHF
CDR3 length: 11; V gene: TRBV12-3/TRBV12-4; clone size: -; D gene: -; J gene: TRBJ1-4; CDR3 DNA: TGTGCCAGCAGTTTCGGGAGGCAACTGTTTTTT; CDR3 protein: CASSFGRQLFF
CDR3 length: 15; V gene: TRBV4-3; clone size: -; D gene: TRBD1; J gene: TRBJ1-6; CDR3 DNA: TGCGCCAGCAATAACCGGGACAGGGTATATTCACCCCTCCACTTT; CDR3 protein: CASNNRDRVYSPLHF
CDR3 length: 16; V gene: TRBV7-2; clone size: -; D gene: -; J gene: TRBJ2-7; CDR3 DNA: TGTGCCAGCAGCCCGCAGCGGGTTGCGGGGGCGGGTGAGCAGTACTTC; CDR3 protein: CASSPQRVAGAGEQYF
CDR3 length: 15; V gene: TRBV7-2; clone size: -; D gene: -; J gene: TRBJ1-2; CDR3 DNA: TGTGCCAGCAGCGCCGCCGGGGGAGCCTTCAATGGCTACACCTTC; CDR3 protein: CASSAAGGAFNGYTF
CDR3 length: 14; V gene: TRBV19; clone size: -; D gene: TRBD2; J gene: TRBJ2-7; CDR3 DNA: TGTGCCAGTAGTAGGGGACTAGGAACCTACGAGCAGTACTTC; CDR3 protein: CASSRGLGTYEQYF
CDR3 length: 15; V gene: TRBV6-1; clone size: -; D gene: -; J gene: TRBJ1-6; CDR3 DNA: TGTGCCAGCAGTGAGGTACCGAGCCTCGGTTCACCCCTCCACTTT; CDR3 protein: CASSEVPSLGSPLHF
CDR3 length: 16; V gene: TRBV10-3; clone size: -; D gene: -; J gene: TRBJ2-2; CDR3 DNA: TGTGCCATCAGTGAGTCATGGAGGGACCACACCGGGGAGCTGTTTTTT; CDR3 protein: CAISESWRDHTGELFF
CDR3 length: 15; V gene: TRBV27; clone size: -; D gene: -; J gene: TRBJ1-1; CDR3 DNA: TGTGCCAGCAGTTTCTACGGGGCTCTGAACACTGAAGCTTTCTTT; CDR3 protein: CASSFYGALNTEAFF
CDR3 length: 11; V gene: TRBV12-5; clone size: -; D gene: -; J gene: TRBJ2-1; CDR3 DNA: TGTGCTAGTGGTTTGGTACTTGAGCAGTTCTTC; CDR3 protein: CASGLVLEQFF
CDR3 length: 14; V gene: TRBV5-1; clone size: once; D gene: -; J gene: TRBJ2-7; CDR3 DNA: TGCGCCAGCAGCTTAATTAGCGGATCCTACGAGCAGTACTTC; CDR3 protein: CASSLISGSYEQYF
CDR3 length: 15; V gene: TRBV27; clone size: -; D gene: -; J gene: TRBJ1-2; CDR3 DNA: TGTGCCAGCAGTTTATCGAGAGGTACCCGTTATGGCTACACCTTC; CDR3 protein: CASSLSRGTRYGYTF
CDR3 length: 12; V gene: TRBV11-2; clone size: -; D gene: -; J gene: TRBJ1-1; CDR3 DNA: TGTGCCAGCAGCCTAGGGCCGGAGGGAGCTTTCTTT; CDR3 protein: CASSLGPEGAFF
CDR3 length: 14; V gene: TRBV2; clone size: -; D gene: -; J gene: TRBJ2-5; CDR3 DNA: TGTGCCAGCAGGTCACGGACAGCCCAAGAGACCCAGTACTTC; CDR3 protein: CASRSRTAQETQYF
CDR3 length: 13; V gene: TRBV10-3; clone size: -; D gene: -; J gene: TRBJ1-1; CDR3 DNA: TGTGCCATCAGTGAGTTACCGGGCCAGGGAGCTTTCTTT; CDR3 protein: CAISELPGQGAFF
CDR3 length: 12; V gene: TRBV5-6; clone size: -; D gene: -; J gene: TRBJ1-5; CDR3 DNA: TGTGCCAGCAGCTCGCTTAATCAGCCCCAGCATTTT; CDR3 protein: CASSSLNQPQHF
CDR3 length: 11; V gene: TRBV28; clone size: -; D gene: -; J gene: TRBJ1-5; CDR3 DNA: TGTGCCAGCAGTTTTAATCAGCCCCAGCATTTT; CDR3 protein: CASSFNQPQHF
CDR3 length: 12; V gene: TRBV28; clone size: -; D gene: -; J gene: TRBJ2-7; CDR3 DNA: TGTGCCAGCAGCAGAGGACTGGACGAGCAGTACTTC; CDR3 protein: CASSRGLDEQYF
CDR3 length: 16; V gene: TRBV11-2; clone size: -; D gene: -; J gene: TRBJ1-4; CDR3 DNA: TGTGCCAGCAGCTTAACTCCCCCGGGCCAAAATGAAAAACTGTTTTTT; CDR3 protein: CASSLTPPGQNEKLFF
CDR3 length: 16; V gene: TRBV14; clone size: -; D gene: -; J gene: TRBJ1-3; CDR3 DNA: TGTGCCAGCAGCCAAGGTTATCAGTACTCTGGAAACACCATATATTTT; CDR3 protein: CASSQGYQYSGNTIYF
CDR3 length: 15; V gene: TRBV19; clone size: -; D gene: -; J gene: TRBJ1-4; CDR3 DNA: TGTGCCAGTAGCCGTATGGCCCAGGGGCACGAAAAACTGTTTTTT; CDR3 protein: CASSRMAQGHEKLFF
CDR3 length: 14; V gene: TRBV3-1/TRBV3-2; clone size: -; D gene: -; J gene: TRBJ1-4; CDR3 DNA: TGTGCCAGCAGTCCTGATACGGGGAATGAAAAACTGTTTTTT; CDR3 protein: CASSPDTGNEKLFF
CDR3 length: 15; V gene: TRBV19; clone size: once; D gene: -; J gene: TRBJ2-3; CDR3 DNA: TGTGCCAGTAGTCCTCGAGGGGGAATGGGAGATACGCAGTATTTT; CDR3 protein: CASSPRGGMGDTQYF
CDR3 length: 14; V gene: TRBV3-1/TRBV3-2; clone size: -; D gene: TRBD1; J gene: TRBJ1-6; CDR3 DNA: TGTGCCAGCAGCCAAGATCCGGGACAGTTGCCCCTCCACTTT; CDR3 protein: CASSQDPGQLPLHF
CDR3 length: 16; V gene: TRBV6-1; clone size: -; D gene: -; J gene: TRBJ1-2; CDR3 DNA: TGTGCCAGCAGTGTGGACATGGGGCGCTTGGACTATGGCTACACCTTC; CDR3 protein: CASSVDMGRLDYGYTF